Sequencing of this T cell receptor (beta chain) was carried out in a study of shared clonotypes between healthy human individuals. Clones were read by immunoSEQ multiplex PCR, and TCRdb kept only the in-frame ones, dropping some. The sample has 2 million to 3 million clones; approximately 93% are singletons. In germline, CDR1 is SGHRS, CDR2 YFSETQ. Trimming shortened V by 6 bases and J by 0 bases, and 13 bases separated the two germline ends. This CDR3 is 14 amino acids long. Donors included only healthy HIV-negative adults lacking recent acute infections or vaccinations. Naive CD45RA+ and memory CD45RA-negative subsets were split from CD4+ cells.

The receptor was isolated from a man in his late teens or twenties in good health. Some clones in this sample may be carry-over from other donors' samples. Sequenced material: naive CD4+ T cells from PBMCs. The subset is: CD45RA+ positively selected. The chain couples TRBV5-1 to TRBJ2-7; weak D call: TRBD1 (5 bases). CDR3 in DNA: TGCGCCAGCAACCATGACAGTCCCTCCTACGAGCAGTACTTC. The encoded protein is CASNHDSPSYEQYF.